The present TCR beta chain was sequenced within a study of blood T cell repertoires in COVID-19. Study-level information: COVID-19 samples, acute and convalescent, were from the United States, Italy and Spain. T cells, B-cell-depleted T cells, or PBMCs provided the cDNA or gDNA that served as material.

Those enrolled in Seattle joined during active infection and were followed longitudinally afterward. There are 17 residues in the CDR3. Trimming took 5 bases from V and 4 from J, leaving 24 bases between them. The germline V gene has CDR1 SGHAT and CDR2 FQNNGV. Under the authors' procedure: Reference gene primer amplification in the assay estimated nucleated cell counts. Profiling relied on immunoSEQ multiplex PCR, and the TCRdb table lists in-frame clones only, not all of them. The DNA gave D and trimming, while V, J and clone size come from that table. The sample shows 150,000 or so clones, 80% to 90% of them seen only once.

Sequenced input: peripheral blood. This TCR derives from a man aged 18 to 30 with COVID-19, enrolled during active disease. The gene calls are TRBV11-2 and TRBJ2-7; possible D gene TRBD1, 6 bases. CDR3 region: CASSDNRVLIRKYEQYF. The DNA for the CDR3 is TGTGCCAGCAGCGATAACAGGGTATTGATAAGAAAATACGAGCAGTACTTC.